These 21 T cell receptor beta chains share one sample of origin, sequenced in a study of blood T cell repertoires in COVID-19. Generated by immunoSEQ multiplex PCR, the TCRdb table keeps only in-frame clones and is missing some. The data hold about 170,000 clones, with 65% to 85% observed a single time. Sequencing was performed on peripheral blood. The receptors were gathered from a human donor with acute or convalescent COVID-19. The donor label of this sample is uncertain.

V usage is TRBV18 and J usage is TRBJ1-5; perhaps TRBD1 as D (6 bases). There are 16 residues in the CDR3. Trimming removed 2 bases from V and 0 bases from J, with 11 bases in between. Germline values: CDR1 KGHSH, CDR2 LQKENI. CDR3 amino acids: CASSPTGSNSNQPQHF. The CDR3 DNA follows: TGTGCCAGCTCACCAACAGGGTCAAATAGCAATCAGCCCCAGCATTTT.

In this sample, this clone turned up a few times. The rearrangement links TRBV3-1 (or the pseudogene TRBV3-2) to TRBJ2-3; 7 bases are shared with TRBD1. The CDR3 runs to 14 residues. Germline values: CDR1 LGHDT, CDR2 YNNKEL (reference sequence). V trimming: 6 bases; J trimming: 10 bases; junction bases outside the gene matches: 13. CDR3 sequence reads: CASSNRDSSDSQYF. The CDR3 DNA is TGTGCCAGCAGTAACCGGGACAGTTCCGATTCGCAGTATTTT.

Comments on this clone: The same CDR3 is also encoded by other DNA sequences in this sample. The rearrangement links TRBV5-4 to TRBJ2-7; D unclear. Germline CDR1 SGHNT, CDR2 YYREEE (reference sequence). CDR3 length: 12 amino acids. Trimming took off 4 bases at V and 3 bases at J, with 8 bases between the two ends. In nucleotides, the CDR3 is TGTGCCAGCAGCCTAGACGGCTACGAGCAGTACTTC. Residues: CASSLDGYEQYF.

The chain employs TRBV5-1 and TRBJ2-7, with TRBD2 matching 10 bases. Germline V gene data show CDR1 as SGHRS and CDR2 as YFSETQ. J gave up 3 bases and V 0 bases, and 6 bases lay outside the gene matches. This CDR3 region has 16 residues. CDR3 amino acids: CASSLAGTSAFYEQYF. The CDR3 bases are TGCGCCAGCAGCTTGGCAGGGACTAGCGCCTTCTACGAGCAGTACTTC.

The J gene is TRBJ2-7, the V gene TRBV19; 13 bases map to TRBD2. Germline CDR1 LNHDA, CDR2 SQIVND (reference sequence). There are 14 residues in the CDR3. Trimming cost V 7 bases and J 3 bases; bases outside gene matches: 3. For the CDR3, the DNA is TGTGCCAGTACCCGGACTAGCGGGGGCTACGAGCAGTACTTC. This codes for CASTRTSGGYEQYF. The whole variable domain, remainder taken from reference TRBV19 and TRBJ2-7, is DGGITQSPKYLFRKEGQNVTLSCEQNLNHDAMYWYRQDPGQGLRLIYYSQIVNDFQKGDIAEGYSVSREKKESFPLTVTSAQKNPTAFYLCASTRTSGGYEQYFGPGTRLTVT.

The V and J genes are TRBV12-1 and TRBJ1-5; the DNA was not used to check the table's D call, TRBD1. TRBV12-1 is a pseudogene segment. This CDR3 is 17 amino acids long. CDR3 region: CASSQLLGGLSNQPQHF. CDR3 nucleotide sequence: TGTGCCAGCAGCCAACTTTTAGGGGGCCTTTCCAATCAGCCCCAGCATTTT.

The chain is built from TRBV5-1 and TRBJ2-5; maybe TRBD2 (5 bases). Germline V CDR1 and CDR2: SGHRS, YFSETQ. The CDR3 totals 14 residues. Trimming took off 0 bases at V and 3 bases at J, with 9 bases between the two ends. The CDR3 sequence is CASSLGTAKETQYF. Written as DNA, the CDR3 is TGCGCCAGCAGCTTGGGGACTGCCAAAGAGACCCAGTACTTC.

The genes are TRBV7-3 and TRBJ1-1; 10 nucleotides align to TRBD1. The CDR3 spans 13 residues. Germline trimming cut 11 bases from V and 5 bases from J; bases unmatched to any gene: 8. Germline CDR1 reads SGHTA; CDR2 reads FQGTGA. The CDR3 nucleotides read TGTGCCGGGACCTGGACAGGGGGTACTGAAGCTTTCTTT. Its translation is CAGTWTGGTEAFF.

J is TRBJ1-3 and V is TRBV30; 7 positions agree with TRBD1. The CDR3 runs to 16 residues. Germline loops: CDR1 GTSNPN, CDR2 SVGIG (reference sequence). V dropped 2 bases and J dropped 4; count of bases not matched to a gene: 11. CDR3 in amino acids: CAWSTTGIGIGNTIYF. CDR3 coding DNA: TGTGCCTGGAGTACGACAGGGATTGGTATCGGAAACACCATATATTTT.

In this sample, this clone turned up a few times. V and J are TRBV4-2 and TRBJ1-3; weak D call: TRBD1 (6 bases). Between the trimmed V and J ends, which lost 0 bases and 1 base, there was a span of 13 bases. Germline CDR1 reads LGHNA; CDR2 reads YNFKEQ. CDR3 length equals 17 residues. This chain's CDR3 is CASSQDPGVRSGNTIYF. In nucleotides, the CDR3 is TGTGCCAGCAGCCAAGACCCAGGGGTAAGATCTGGAAACACCATATATTTT.

The CDR3 DNA reads TGTGCCAGCACCAAGGCACAGGCAAATTCACCCCTCCACTTT. Encoded protein: CASTKAQANSPLHF. The chain joins TRBV6-6 to TRBJ1-6; tentative D call: TRBD1 (5 bases). The CDR3 runs 14 residues. Trimming took 7 bases from V and 7 from J, leaving 14 bases between them. Germline-derived CDR1 and CDR2 are MNHNY and SVGAGI (reference sequence).

This chain uses TRBV3-1 (or the pseudogene TRBV3-2) with TRBJ2-7; D unclear. V lost 1 base and J lost 0, with 7 bases in between. CDR1 is LGHDT, CDR2 YNNKEL, per germline (reference sequence). The CDR3 spans 14 residues. This CDR3 reads CASSQASYSYEQYF. In DNA, the CDR3 is TGTGCCAGCAGCCAAGCCTCGTACTCCTACGAGCAGTACTTC.

This rearrangement joins TRBV6-5 to TRBJ2-7; 10 positions match TRBD1. This CDR3 is 15 amino acids long. Germline V gives CDR1 MNHEY, CDR2 SVGAGI. V was pared by 6 bases and J by 4 bases, with 9 bases of the junction left unmatched. Here the CDR3 reads CASRPQTGGSYEQYF. As DNA, the CDR3 is TGTGCCAGCAGACCCCAGACAGGGGGCTCGTACGAGCAGTACTTC.

CDR3 residues: CATRLEALNTEAFF. As DNA, the CDR3 is TGTGCCACCCGATTAGAGGCGTTGAACACTGAAGCTTTCTTT. This chain joins TRBV19 and TRBJ1-1; D not certain. The germline V gene encodes CDR1 LNHDA and CDR2 SQIVND (reference sequence). CDR3 size: 14 residues. Deletions cut 10 bases from V and 0 bases from J, with 15 bases between. Full variable domain (rest looked up from reference TRBV19 and TRBJ1-1): DGGITQSPKYLFRKEGQNVTLSCEQNLNHDAMYWYRQDPGQGLRLIYYSQIVNDFQKGDIAEGYSVSREKKESFPLTVTSAQKNPTAFYLCATRLEALNTEAFFGQGTRLTVV.

This clone appeared a few times. V usage is TRBV18 and J usage is TRBJ1-6; TRBD1 matches at 8 bases. The CDR3 runs 14 residues. V was pared by 3 bases and J by 9 bases, with 4 bases of the junction left unmatched. CDR1 is KGHSH, CDR2 LQKENI, per germline. CDR3 region: CASSPDRGSSPLHF. CDR3 coding DNA: TGTGCCAGCTCACCCGACAGGGGATCTTCACCCCTCCACTTT.

The chain recombines TRBV2 with TRBJ2-1; 8 positions match TRBD2. This CDR3 has 13 amino acids. The germline V gene has CDR1 SNHLY and CDR2 FYNNEI. V shed 3 bases, J shed 7 bases, and the junction held 2 bases outside the gene matches. DNA of the CDR3: TGTGCCAGCAGTGAGGGACTAGTGAATGAGCAGTTCTTC. Translated, it gives CASSEGLVNEQFF.

The chain uses TRBV19 and TRBJ1-5; 9 positions agree with TRBD1. The V gene's germline CDR1 is LNHDA and CDR2 SQIVND (reference sequence). J gave up 0 bases and V 7 bases, and 7 bases lay outside the gene matches. CDR3 length equals 16 residues. The CDR3 spells CASTRTGDPSNQPQHF. In nucleotides, the CDR3 is TGTGCCAGTACCAGGACAGGGGACCCTAGCAATCAGCCCCAGCATTTT.

V usage is TRBV5-1 and J usage is TRBJ2-5, with 8 positions matching TRBD2. Germline V gene sequence: CDR1 SGHRS, CDR2 YFSETQ. The CDR3 extends over 16 amino acids. V shed 4 bases, J shed 0 bases, and the junction held 8 bases outside the gene matches. The CDR3 DNA follows: TGCGCCAGCAGCACTTATAGCGGGGAGTACCAAGAGACCCAGTACTTC. This encodes CASSTYSGEYQETQYF.

The chain is built from TRBV9 and TRBJ1-2; D possibly corresponds to TRBD1 (5 bases). CDR1 is SGDLS, CDR2 YYNGEE, per germline. Trimming left V 4 bases short and J 2 bases short, with 12 bases between. The CDR3 spans 14 residues. This chain's CDR3 is CASSLLGGNYGYTF. In nucleotides, the CDR3 is TGTGCCAGCAGCCTTCTTGGGGGGAACTATGGCTACACCTTC.

V gene TRBV9 combines with J gene TRBJ1-3; tentatively, D is TRBD1 (5 bases). Trimming left V 0 bases short and J 9 bases short, with 13 bases between. Germline V gene data show CDR1 as SGDLS and CDR2 as YYNGEE. This CDR3 contains 14 residues. CDR3 amino acids: CASSVAGGVGTIYF. In DNA, the CDR3 is TGTGCCAGCAGCGTAGCTGGAGGGGTCGGCACCATATATTTT.

This clone showed up just a few times. The chain couples TRBV19 to TRBJ1-5, with unresolved D. Germline CDR1 reads LNHDA; CDR2 reads SQIVND (reference sequence). The CDR3 spans 16 residues. V was trimmed by 5 bases and J by 2 bases, leaving 16 bases between them. The CDR3 DNA sequence: TGTGCCAGTAGTGCCTTGGGCTTGATAGGCAATCAGCCCCAGCATTTT. The encoded protein is CASSALGLIGNQPQHF.